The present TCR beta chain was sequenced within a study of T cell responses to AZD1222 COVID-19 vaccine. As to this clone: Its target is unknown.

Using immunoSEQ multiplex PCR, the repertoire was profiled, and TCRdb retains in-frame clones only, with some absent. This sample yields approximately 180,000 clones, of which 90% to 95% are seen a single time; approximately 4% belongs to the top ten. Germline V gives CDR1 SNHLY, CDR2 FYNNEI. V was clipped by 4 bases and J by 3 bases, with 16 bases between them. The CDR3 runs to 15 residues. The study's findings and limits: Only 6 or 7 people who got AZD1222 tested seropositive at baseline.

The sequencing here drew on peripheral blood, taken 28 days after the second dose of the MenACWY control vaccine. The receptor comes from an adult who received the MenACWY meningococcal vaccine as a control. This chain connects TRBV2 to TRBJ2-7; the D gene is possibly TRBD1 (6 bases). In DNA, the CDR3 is TGTGCCAGCAGTGTTTTCAGGGGTACAGGCTACGAGCAGTACTTC. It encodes CASSVFRGTGYEQYF.